This entry is about one T cell receptor (beta chain). Its antigen is undetermined. The data stem from a study of T-cell memory formation after mild COVID-19. The wider study: Most TCR clusters belonged to a single donor. Study findings and constraints: Second-wave clones with a day 37 peak had unconfirmed SARS-CoV-2 specificity. That cross-reactive memory joined was suggested by some responding clones appearing in pre-infection memory.

CDR1 is MGHRA, CDR2 YSYEKL, per germline. CDR3 length equals 15 residues. Trimming cost V 0 bases and J 6 bases, with 12 bases left between them. Barcoded TCR alpha and TCR beta cDNA libraries with UMIs came from 5'RACE using constant-segment primers. TCRdb ran MiXCR on the 5' RACE reads and lists one entry per CDR3 protein. Of 500,000 to 600,000 distinct CDR3 sequences in the sample, about a sixth were seen once. This sequence was found in an adult woman who had mild COVID-19 (a few samples of this study predate the infection). Cell type and time point are not known. The sequenced sample consisted of PBMCs or a T cell subset sorted from them (not recorded which). V is TRBV4-1 and J is TRBJ1-5; D remains ambiguous. The CDR3 is CASSQEWGDFQPQHF. The CDR3 DNA is TGCGCCAGCAGCCAAGAATGGGGAGATTTTCAGCCCCAGCATTTT.